Included here is one T cell receptor (beta chain) sequence, with context. The germline V gene encodes CDR1 SGHRS and CDR2 YFSETQ. The V and J ends lost 5 bases and 4 bases respectively, with 17 bases between them. The CDR3 totals 15 residues. Cohorts were based on clinical histories the participants reported. Recovery meant two consecutive negative NP/OP PCR tests, professional clearance, or resolved symptoms. Assay used: immunoSEQ multiplex PCR; TCRdb lists only in-frame clones, some missing. The table shows hundreds of thousands of clones, with roughly 87% occurring only once. The sample is drawn from a study of blood T cell repertoires in COVID-19. About the research overall: From the United States, Italy and Spain came samples of acute and convalescent COVID-19. PBMCs, B-cell-depleted T cells, or T cells were the source of the cDNA or gDNA that made up the material.

This TCR came from a young woman who had recovered from COVID-19. Specimen: PBMCs or T cells enriched from blood (not recorded which). The V call is TRBV5-1, the J call TRBJ2-3; D call uncertain. The CDR3 coding sequence is TGCGCCAGCAGAGCCCCTCAGGTACAATCAGATACGCAGTATTTT. Amino acids: CASRAPQVQSDTQYF. Drawing the rest from reference TRBV5-1 and TRBJ2-3, the complete variable domain is KAGVTQTPRYLIKTRGQQVTLSCSPISGHRSVSWYQQTPGQGLQFLFEYFSETQRNKGNFPGRFSGRQFSNSRSEMNVSTLELGDSALYLCASRAPQVQSDTQYFGPGTRLTVL.